This entry lists 22 T cell receptor beta chains sequenced from one sample in a study of cytomegalovirus exposure and HLA in healthy donors. PCR amplification relied on 60 Vbeta primers (plus 13 Jbeta primers). Using immunoSEQ multiplex PCR, the repertoire was profiled, and TCRdb retains in-frame clones only, with some absent. In the table there are about 200,000 clones, 86% of which are singletons. The material sequenced was PBMCs. The receptors were gathered from a woman between 25 and 40 years old in good health and CMV-seronegative.

This chain connects TRBV18 to TRBJ2-7, with TRBD2 matching 11 bases. From germline, CDR1 is KGHSH and CDR2 LQKENI. V was clipped by 4 bases and J by 3 bases; unmatched bases: 14. The CDR3 totals 18 residues. CDR3: CASSQTSGAPGVFYEQYF. CDR3 in DNA: TGTGCCAGCTCACAGACTAGCGGGGCCCCCGGGGTTTTCTACGAGCAGTACTTC.

V and J are TRBV7-3 and TRBJ2-7; 7 bases are shared with TRBD2. Trimming took 0 bases from V and 4 from J; bases not matched to a gene: 18. CDR3 length equals 19 residues. CDR1 and CDR2 from the germline V gene are SGHTA and FQGTGA. CDR3 region: CASSLTGEEEWTSEYEQYF. In DNA, the CDR3 is TGTGCCAGCAGCTTAACGGGGGAGGAGGAGTGGACTAGTGAGTACGAGCAGTACTTC.

V usage is TRBV11-3 and J usage is TRBJ2-1; 14 positions match TRBD2. With 5 bases clipped from V and 7 bases from J, the junction kept 4 bases outside the gene matches. Germline V gene data show CDR1 as SGHNT and CDR2 as YENEEA. This CDR3 is built from 15 residues. CDR3 DNA: TGTGCCAGCAGCCCGACTAGCGGGAGGGCAAATGAGCAGTTCTTC. This codes for CASSPTSGRANEQFF.

The chain couples TRBV9 to TRBJ2-2; D is unresolved. Trimming cost V 2 bases and J 6 bases, with 14 bases left between them. The CDR3 loop spans 15 amino acids. From germline, CDR1 is SGDLS and CDR2 YYNGEE. CDR3 in amino acids: CASSVVGEEAGELFF. For the CDR3, the DNA is TGTGCCAGCAGCGTGGTAGGCGAGGAAGCCGGGGAGCTGTTTTTT. The full variable domain, completed using reference TRBV9 and TRBJ2-2, is DSGVTQTPKHLITATGQRVTLRCSPRSGDLSVYWYQQSLDQGLQFLIQYYNGEERAKGNILERFSAQQFPDLHSELNLSSLELGDSALYFCASSVVGEEAGELFFGEGSRLTVL.

This sequence joins TRBV2 and TRBJ2-7; TRBD1 might be the D (5 bases). CDR3 length: 19 amino acids. CDR1 is SNHLY and CDR2 is FYNNEI in the germline V gene. V was clipped by 3 bases and J by 3 bases, with 27 bases between them. DNA of the CDR3: TGTGCCAGCAGTGAGGGGCTCTCCTTGACCCTGATGGAGCACTACGAGCAGTACTTC. It encodes CASSEGLSLTLMEHYEQYF.

The chain links TRBV28 to TRBJ2-7, with D possibly being TRBD1 (5 bases). Per germline, CDR1 MDHEN and CDR2 SYDVKM. V was shortened by 2 bases and J by 6 bases, with 11 bases between the two germline ends. CDR3 length: 13 amino acids. The CDR3 DNA follows: TGTGCCAGCAGTTTACTAGGGGCGCCCGAGCAGTACTTC. This encodes CASSLLGAPEQYF. The full variable domain, with the rest looked up from reference TRBV28 and TRBJ2-7, is DVKVTQSSRYLVKRTGEKVFLECVQDMDHENMFWYRQDPGLGLRLIYFSYDVKMKEKGDIPEGYSVSREKKERFSLILESASTNQTSMYLCASSLLGAPEQYFGPGTRLTVT.

The chain combines TRBV2 with TRBJ1-5; no reliable D call. V lost 8 bases to trimming and J lost 8 bases, with 19 bases between them. Looked up from germline, CDR1 is SNHLY and CDR2 is FYNNEI. The CDR3 consists of 14 residues. The CDR3 here is CASGEGSRIEPQHF. CDR3 DNA sequence: TGTGCCAGCGGGGAGGGCAGCCGGATTGAGCCCCAGCATTTT.

V gene TRBV19 combines with J gene TRBJ2-7; D may be TRBD1 (5 bases). Germline CDR1 reads LNHDA; CDR2 reads SQIVND (reference sequence). The CDR3 covers 13 residues. Between the trimmed V and J ends, which lost 4 bases and 6 bases, there was a span of 13 bases. The CDR3 DNA reads TGTGCCAGTAGTACCCACGGCCAGGGCGAGCAGTACTTC. Translating it yields CASSTHGQGEQYF.

The genes are TRBV5-1 and TRBJ1-4; 7 nucleotides line up with TRBD1. There are 17 residues in the CDR3. The junction had 19 bases not matched to a gene; V was cut back by 4 bases and J by 10 bases. Germline V lookup: CDR1 SGHRS, CDR2 YFSETQ. This CDR3 is CASSPGGRRTDDGKLFF. DNA for the CDR3: TGCGCCAGCAGCCCAGGGGGGCGACGGACGGATGACGGAAAACTGTTTTTT.

The chain uses TRBV28 and TRBJ2-7; TRBD2 aligns across 14 bases. V lost 2 bases and J lost 4; bases outside the gene matches: 19. The CDR3 has 21 residues. Germline CDR1 is MDHEN and CDR2 is SYDVKM. Here the CDR3 DNA reads TGTGCCAGCAGTTTAGGTATTAGGGGACTAGCGGGAGCTGGCGGCGTGTACGAGCAGTACTTC. It specifies CASSLGIRGLAGAGGVYEQYF. Drawing the rest from reference TRBV28 and TRBJ2-7, the complete variable domain is DVKVTQSSRYLVKRTGEKVFLECVQDMDHENMFWYRQDPGLGLRLIYFSYDVKMKEKGDIPEGYSVSREKKERFSLILESASTNQTSMYLCASSLGIRGLAGAGGVYEQYFGPGTRLTVT.

This clone has more than one count but fewer than ten. This chain joins TRBV5-1 and TRBJ2-5; 8 positions agree with TRBD1. This CDR3 is built from 15 residues. The J segment lost 5 bases and the V segment lost 4 bases, leaving 10 bases of the junction unmatched. Germline V CDR1 and CDR2: SGHRS, YFSETQ. The CDR3 region is CASSPLTGARETQYF. The CDR3 region has the DNA TGCGCCAGCAGCCCTCTGACAGGGGCTCGGGAGACCCAGTACTTC.

V and J are TRBV28 and TRBJ2-7; D gene ambiguous. Germline V CDR1 and CDR2: MDHEN, SYDVKM. The V gene lost 3 bases and the J gene lost 7 bases, with 16 bases spanning the gap. This CDR3 is built from 14 residues. The CDR3 loop reads CASSFQGPFGEQYF. Here the CDR3 DNA reads TGTGCCAGCAGTTTCCAAGGTCCGTTCGGGGAGCAGTACTTC.

The V and J genes are TRBV5-6 and TRBJ2-5; D possibly corresponds to TRBD1 (5 bases). This CDR3 contains 15 residues. V gave up 2 bases and J gave up 4 bases, with 15 bases separating them. Germline values: CDR1 SGHDT, CDR2 YYEEEE. CDR3 nucleotides: TGTGCCAGCAGCTTTCGACAGACGTATCGAGAGACCCAGTACTTC. It translates to CASSFRQTYRETQYF.

This chain uses TRBV23-1 with TRBJ1-1, with D uncertain. TRBV23-1 is an ORF; its function is uncertain. This CDR3 comprises 14 residues. Trimming took off 6 bases at V and 2 bases at J, with 13 bases between the two ends. The CDR3 bases are TGCGCCAGCAGCCTACGGGTCTTTAACACTGAAGCTTTCTTT. It is translated as CASSLRVFNTEAFF.

The chain joins TRBV7-6 to TRBJ2-3; D perhaps matches TRBD1 (5 bases). The CDR3 extends over 14 amino acids. Germline V gene sequence: CDR1 SGHVS, CDR2 FNYEAQ. V was shortened by 5 bases and J by 1 base, with 10 bases between the two germline ends. CDR3: CASSNRGGTDTQYF. CDR3 sequence (DNA): TGTGCCAGCAGCAATAGGGGTGGCACAGATACGCAGTATTTT.

J is TRBJ2-7 and V is TRBV6-1, with a weak D call TRBD1 (6 bases). The CDR3 is 15 residues long. Germline loops: CDR1 MNHNS, CDR2 SASEGT. V dropped 1 base and J dropped 2 bases, with 12 bases sitting between them. The CDR3 sequence: CASSEGGPSTYEQYF. The CDR3 nucleotides read TGTGCCAGCAGTGAAGGGGGGCCCTCGACCTACGAGCAGTACTTC.

The chain combines TRBV5-1 with TRBJ2-3; 10 bases align to TRBD2. From germline, CDR1 is SGHRS and CDR2 YFSETQ. The V and J ends lost 0 bases and 3 bases, in that order; junction bases with no gene match: 4. This CDR3 has 16 residues. The CDR3 sequence is CASSLEAGGSTDTQYF. DNA for the CDR3: TGCGCCAGCAGCTTGGAAGCGGGGGGGTCGACAGATACGCAGTATTTT.

This sequence joins TRBV4-1 and TRBJ1-1; D uncertain. The CDR3 has 11 amino acids. Deletions cut 1 base from V and 14 bases from J, with 11 bases between. Germline V gene lookup returns CDR1 MGHRA and CDR2 YSYEKL. CDR3 protein: CASSQGRVWFF. DNA for the CDR3: TGCGCCAGCAGCCAAGGTCGGGTCTGGTTCTTT.

The chain couples TRBV20-1 to TRBJ2-7; TRBD2 is a possible D gene (5 bases). Germline V gene lookup returns CDR1 DFQATT and CDR2 SNEGSKA (reference sequence). The CDR3 length is 11 residues. The V end was cut by 6 bases, the J end by 5 bases, with 11 bases between. CDR3 DNA: TGCAGTGCAGGGTTACTAGACGAGCAGTACTTC. Translating gives CSAGLLDEQYF.

The V call is TRBV4-2, the J call TRBJ2-1; 7 bases align to TRBD2. J was trimmed by 4 bases and V by 1 base; bases with no gene match: 4. Germline CDR1 is LGHNA and CDR2 is YNFKEQ. The CDR3 has 15 amino acids. Written as DNA, the CDR3 is TGTGCCAGCAGCCAAGTGAGCGGGGAGTACAATGAGCAGTTCTTC. Its protein product is CASSQVSGEYNEQFF.

The rearrangement uses TRBV5-1 and TRBJ2-5, with 12 bases aligning to TRBD2. CDR3 length equals 13 residues. Germline V CDR1 and CDR2: SGHRS, YFSETQ. V lost 4 bases and J lost 7; bases outside the gene matches: 2. DNA of the CDR3: TGCGCCAGCAGCCCGGGACTAGCGGGGACCCAGTACTTC. This translates into CASSPGLAGTQYF.

This clone was seen only once. The J gene is TRBJ1-5, the V gene TRBV28; D is perhaps TRBD1 (5 bases). The V end was cut by 5 bases, the J end by 11 bases, with 19 bases between. Germline values: CDR1 MDHEN, CDR2 SYDVKM. The CDR3 runs to 14 residues. This CDR3 reads CASSTRDWDRTQHF. The CDR3 DNA reads TGTGCCAGCAGTACCCGGGACTGGGATAGGACCCAGCATTTT.